Following are 6 T cell receptor beta chains from one sample sequenced in a study of CD8+ T cells in alopecia areata. RNA extraction and reverse transcription yielded cDNA as sequencing template. Measured with immunoSEQ multiplex PCR; TCRdb has only the in-frame clones, and not every one. The table includes about 220,000 clones, approximately 57% detected once. Regarding treatment: oral pan-JAK inhibitor, 5-10 mg twice daily. Here the sequenced sample was CD4+ T cells sorted from blood, taken at week 4, from a patient treated with tofacitinib. The receptors come from a human donor with alopecia areata.

This sequence joins TRBV29-1 and TRBJ2-3, with D perhaps matching TRBD1 (6 bases). The CDR3 spans 17 residues. Germline CDR1 reads SQVTM; CDR2 reads ANQGSEA. Trimming took off 1 base at V and 4 bases at J, with 21 bases between the two ends. CDR3 coding DNA: TGCAGCGTTGAAGTTCTCCTACAGGGAGATTATCCAGATACGCAGTATTTT. It yields the protein CSVEVLLQGDYPDTQYF.

CDR3: CSVRTGGSYGYTF. CDR3 DNA: TGCAGCGTTAGGACAGGGGGGAGTTATGGCTACACCTTC. The chain recombines TRBV29-1 with TRBJ1-2; 10 bases are a match to TRBD1. Germline assignment: CDR1 SQVTM and CDR2 ANQGSEA. The CDR3 totals 13 residues. Losses at the gene ends were 5 bases for V and 5 bases for J; bases not matched to a gene: 5.

The CDR3 DNA follows: TGCGCCAGCAGCCAAGATACAGGTACTGAAGCTTTCTTT. Encoded protein: CASSQDTGTEAFF. The chain joins TRBV4-3 to TRBJ1-1; D perhaps matches TRBD1 (5 bases). Germline V CDR1 and CDR2: LGHNA, YSLEER. V was cut by 0 bases and J by 5 bases, with 7 bases left in between. The CDR3 sequence is 13 residues long.

V usage is TRBV27 and J usage is TRBJ1-2; 7 bases map to TRBD1. The V gene end was trimmed by 6 bases and the J gene end by 8 bases; junction bases not matched to a gene: 6. There are 12 residues in the CDR3. Germline CDR1 MNHEY, CDR2 SMNVEV (reference sequence). The CDR3 here is CASRTTGEGYTF. As DNA, the CDR3 is TGTGCCAGCAGGACTACAGGGGAGGGCTACACCTTC.

The chain carries TRBV11-2 and TRBJ2-1; 7 positions match TRBD1. The germline V gene has CDR1 SGHAT and CDR2 FQNNGV. CDR3 length: 15 amino acids. With V trimmed by 3 bases and J by 7 bases, 9 bases remained unmatched. The CDR3 bases are TGTGCCAGCAGCTTCCGGGACAGAGAGAAAAATGAGCAGTTCTTC. Its translation is CASSFRDREKNEQFF.

Only one count was recorded for this clone. The chain employs TRBV30 and TRBJ1-2; possibly TRBD1 for D (5 bases). CDR3 length equals 12 residues. Deletions cut 4 bases from V and 4 bases from J, with 10 bases between. Germline CDR1 GTSNPN, CDR2 SVGIG (reference sequence). The CDR3 nucleotides are TGTGCCTGGACTCTAGGGGCCTATGGCTACACCTTC. This encodes CAWTLGAYGYTF.